One and the same sample provided the 30 T cell receptor beta chains below, sequenced in a study of a mutant IDH1 vaccine in newly diagnosed glioma (TCRdb year 2021). Libraries were constructed by the immunoSEQ multiplex PCR assay. The table comes from immuneACCESS by way of TCRdb, which keeps in-frame sequences with V and J called. Part of the clones is missing from these tables; in studies checked, under half for an unresolved V gene and the rest for unknown reasons. The sample table lists roughly 60,000 clones, under 85% of them with a count of one. The ten largest clones take up 3.6% of the sample. The sample's time point label, in plain terms: week 11, during vaccination. Each vaccine dose was 300 ug of a 20-mer mutant IDH1 peptide in Montanide, given subcutaneously with topical imiquimod. These receptors' targets are unknown. The sequences come from PBMCs, collected from a glioma patient whose treatment included an IDH1 peptide vaccine. These receptors all stem from a man aged 30 to 45 with glioma.

V usage is TRBV7-9 and J usage is TRBJ2-3, with 10 bases lining up with TRBD2. CDR1 is SEHNR, CDR2 FQNEAQ, per germline (reference sequence). V dropped 4 bases and J dropped 1; count of bases not matched to a gene: 11. This CDR3 is built from 18 residues. CDR3 sequence (DNA): TGTGCCAGCAGCTCTTTAGCGGGAGGATTTTTGGGCACAGATACGCAGTATTTT. Its translation: CASSSLAGGFLGTDTQYF.

The chain uses TRBV5-1 and TRBJ1-3; D is possibly TRBD1 (5 bases). Germline V gene lookup returns CDR1 SGHRS and CDR2 YFSETQ. The CDR3 has 15 amino acids. Trimming took 6 bases from V and 9 from J, leaving 22 bases between them. CDR3 residues: CASTLQGTAKSTIYF. CDR3 nucleotide sequence: TGCGCCAGCACCCTCCAAGGGACGGCTAAATCCACCATATATTTT.

The chain carries TRBV5-4 and TRBJ2-1; D gene uncertain. Trimming shortened V by 1 base and J by 10 bases, and 9 bases separated the two germline ends. Germline V gene sequence: CDR1 SGHNT, CDR2 YYREEE (reference sequence). The CDR3 runs 12 residues. This CDR3 is CASSLNMREQFF. CDR3 bases: TGTGCCAGCAGCTTGAATATGCGGGAGCAGTTCTTC.

The chain is built from TRBV27 and TRBJ1-1, with D possibly TRBD1 on 5 matching bases. The germline V gene encodes CDR1 MNHEY and CDR2 SMNVEV (reference sequence). This CDR3 region has 15 residues. Trimming shortened V by 2 bases and J by 11 bases, and 21 bases separated the two germline ends. The CDR3 DNA sequence: TGTGCCAGCAGTTTAGGTCGCTCCGGGATTCGGGACGCTTTCTTT. As protein: CASSLGRSGIRDAFF.

This clone appeared a few times. J is TRBJ2-2 and V is TRBV27; D may be TRBD2 (5 bases). The V and J ends lost 2 bases and 0 bases respectively, with 7 bases between them. This CDR3 has 15 amino acids. The germline V gene encodes CDR1 MNHEY and CDR2 SMNVEV (reference sequence). This chain's CDR3 is CASSLNGANTGELFF. Written as DNA, the CDR3 is TGTGCCAGCAGTTTAAACGGGGCGAACACCGGGGAGCTGTTTTTT.

This clone was seen only a few times. V usage is TRBV7-9 and J usage is TRBJ1-5; D perhaps matches TRBD1 (5 bases). The CDR3 extends over 13 amino acids. V was pared by 8 bases and J by 5 bases, with 13 bases between. Looked up from germline, CDR1 is SEHNR and CDR2 is FQNEAQ (reference sequence). The CDR3 here is CASARGEHQPQHF. The DNA of the CDR3 is TGTGCCAGCGCACGGGGGGAACATCAGCCCCAGCATTTT.

The genes are TRBV30 and TRBJ2-1; the D gene is possibly TRBD1 (6 bases). There are 10 residues in the CDR3. CDR1 and CDR2 (germline): GTSNPN, SVGIG (reference sequence). V lost 5 bases to trimming and J lost 15 bases, with 14 bases between them. CDR3 bases: TGTGCCTGGCGACAGGTCGAAACGTTCTTC. Translating gives CAWRQVETFF.

This clone showed up just once. The V call is TRBV5-4, the J call TRBJ2-1, with 12 bases identical to TRBD2. V gave up 4 bases and J gave up 3 bases; unmatched junction bases: 8. Germline values: CDR1 SGHNT, CDR2 YYREEE (reference sequence). The CDR3 length is 17 residues. Here the CDR3 reads CASSALTSGGHYNEQFF. In nucleotides, the CDR3 is TGTGCCAGCAGCGCCCTGACTAGCGGGGGCCACTACAATGAGCAGTTCTTC.

J is TRBJ1-2 and V is TRBV6-6; unclear D gene. Germline CDR1 MNHNY, CDR2 SVGAGI (reference sequence). Between the trimmed V and J ends, which lost 8 bases and 3 bases, there was a span of 10 bases. The length of the CDR3 is 12 residues. The CDR3 loop reads CASGGQYYGYTF. The CDR3 nucleotides read TGTGCCAGCGGTGGGCAGTACTATGGCTACACCTTC.

This chain joins TRBV9 and TRBJ1-2; no reliable D call. Germline CDR1 SGDLS, CDR2 YYNGEE. The CDR3 contains 13 residues. V lost 4 bases and J lost 3, with 10 bases in between. CDR3 amino acids: CASSPAGHYGYTF. CDR3 DNA sequence: TGTGCCAGCAGCCCTGCGGGTCACTATGGCTACACCTTC. The full variable domain, its missing parts supplied by reference TRBV9 and TRBJ1-2, is DSGVTQTPKHLITATGQRVTLRCSPRSGDLSVYWYQQSLDQGLQFLIQYYNGEERAKGNILERFSAQQFPDLHSELNLSSLELGDSALYFCASSPAGHYGYTFGSGTRLTVV.

This rearrangement joins TRBV6-1 to TRBJ1-2, with TRBD1 matching 8 bases. The CDR3 extends over 14 amino acids. Germline V CDR1 and CDR2: MNHNS, SASEGT. V lost 4 bases, J lost 4 bases, and 5 bases stayed unmatched. CDR3 DNA: TGTGCCAGCAGTGCCCGGACAGGGTCCTATGGCTACACCTTC. Protein product: CASSARTGSYGYTF.

Only one count was recorded for this clone. V usage is TRBV2 and J usage is TRBJ2-7; D may correspond to TRBD1 or TRBD2 (5 bases each). The V and J ends lost 4 bases and 2 bases respectively, with 15 bases between them. Germline CDR1 and CDR2: SNHLY and FYNNEI. The CDR3 consists of 15 residues. For the CDR3, the DNA is TGTGCCAGCAGTGTTGTCGGCAGGGAGACCTACGAGCAGTACTTC. The encoded protein is CASSVVGRETYEQYF.

The V call is TRBV7-6, the J call TRBJ2-1; D is possibly TRBD1 or TRBD2 (6 bases each). CDR1 and CDR2 (germline): SGHVS, FNYEAQ. The CDR3 totals 17 residues. Trimming pared 0 bases from V and 4 bases from J, leaving 16 bases between. Here the CDR3 DNA reads TGTGCCAGCAGCTTAGCGCCCGGGGGCATTGGATACAATGAGCAGTTCTTC. Translated: CASSLAPGGIGYNEQFF.

The V gene is TRBV5-5, the J gene TRBJ2-7; perhaps TRBD2 as D (5 bases). Germline values: CDR1 SGHKS, CDR2 YYEKEE (reference sequence). The CDR3 length is 14 residues. V was cut by 4 bases and J by 0 bases, with 11 bases left in between. The CDR3 here is CASSRGPSSYEQYF. The CDR3 coding sequence is TGTGCCAGCAGCCGAGGGCCTAGCTCCTACGAGCAGTACTTC. Drawing the rest from reference TRBV5-5 and TRBJ2-7, the complete variable domain is DAGVTQSPTHLIKTRGQQVTLRCSPISGHKSVSWYQQVLGQGPQFIFQYYEKEERGRGNFPDRFSARQFPNYSSELNVNALLLGDSALYLCASSRGPSSYEQYFGPGTRLTVT.

The V call is TRBV14, the J call TRBJ2-3, with 13 bases matching TRBD2. V dropped 4 bases and J dropped 8; count of bases not matched to a gene: 9. CDR3 length: 16 residues. Germline V gives CDR1 SGHDN, CDR2 FVKESK. The DNA for the CDR3 is TGTGCCAGCAGCCGTGGGACTAGCGGGAAGAAAGGTACGCAGTATTTT. The encoded protein is CASSRGTSGKKGTQYF.

The table lists this clone with a few counts. This chain uses TRBV7-2 with TRBJ2-7; no reliable D call. This CDR3 spans 16 amino acids. The V end was cut by 5 bases, the J end by 6 bases, with 23 bases between. Germline values: CDR1 SGHTA, CDR2 FQGNSA. CDR3 coding DNA: TGTGCCAGCAGCCCCCTTGGAAGAGCACAATCGACCGAGCAGTACTTC. It codes for CASSPLGRAQSTEQYF.

CDR3 protein: CASSSRGIYGYTF. DNA for the CDR3: TGTGCCAGCAGCTCCAGGGGCATATATGGCTACACCTTC. This chain uses TRBV28 with TRBJ1-2; D is possibly TRBD1 (6 bases). Germline values: CDR1 MDHEN, CDR2 SYDVKM. The ends were cut back, 6 bases at V and 5 bases at J, with 13 bases in the middle. The CDR3 is 13 residues long.

This chain connects TRBV15 to TRBJ1-4; D is perhaps TRBD1 (5 bases). Germline V gene data show CDR1 as LNHNV and CDR2 as YYDKDF (reference sequence). The V gene lost 2 bases and the J gene lost 6 bases, with 16 bases spanning the gap. The CDR3 is made up of 16 amino acids. As DNA, the CDR3 is TGTGCCACCAGCAGACCCGGCGGGGGAGAGGATGAAAAACTGTTTTTT. Translation gives CATSRPGGGEDEKLFF. Drawing the rest from reference TRBV15 and TRBJ1-4, the complete variable domain is DAMVIQNPRYQVTQFGKPVTLSCSQTLNHNVMYWYQQKSSQAPKLLFHYYDKDFNNEADTPDNFQSRRPNTSFCFLDIRSPGLGDTAMYLCATSRPGGGEDEKLFFGSGTQLSVL.

CDR3 amino acids: CATMGPSVAIPYTEAFF. The CDR3 coding sequence is TGTGCTACAATGGGCCCCTCCGTGGCCATACCTTACACTGAAGCTTTCTTT. J is TRBJ1-1 and V is TRBV5-3; D remains unclear. TRBV5-3 is known as an ORF, though its function is uncertain. The CDR3 is made up of 17 amino acids.

This chain links TRBV28 with TRBJ2-6; a weak D match, TRBD1 (5 bases). Trimming stripped 5 bases from V and 0 bases from J, with 8 bases between. The V gene's germline CDR1 is MDHEN and CDR2 SYDVKM. This CDR3 spans 15 amino acids. CDR3 in amino acids: CASSRQISGANVLTF. In DNA form, the CDR3 reads TGTGCCAGCAGTCGACAGATCTCTGGGGCCAACGTCCTGACTTTC.

The chain links TRBV4-3 to TRBJ2-5; D possibly matches TRBD1 or TRBD2 (5 bases each). Deletions cut 0 bases from V and 5 bases from J, with 13 bases between. The germline V gene encodes CDR1 LGHNA and CDR2 YSLEER. The CDR3 runs 15 residues. In DNA form, the CDR3 reads TGCGCCAGCAGCCAAGATGGGAGAGGGGTCGAGACCCAGTACTTC. Its protein product is CASSQDGRGVETQYF.

This sequence joins TRBV5-1 and TRBJ1-2, with D perhaps TRBD1 (6 bases). CDR3 length equals 12 residues. Trimming left V 3 bases short and J 6 bases short, with 9 bases between. The germline V gene has CDR1 SGHRS and CDR2 YFSETQ. The CDR3 DNA reads as TGCGCCAGCAGCTGGGACATGAATGGCTACACCTTC. This gives the protein CASSWDMNGYTF.

The chain combines TRBV11-3 with TRBJ2-7, with TRBD1 as a possible D gene (6 bases). The V end lost 3 bases, the J end lost 5 bases, and 11 bases lay between the germline ends. Germline V lookup: CDR1 SGHNT, CDR2 YENEEA. This CDR3 comprises 13 residues. The CDR3 coding sequence is TGTGCCAGCAGCTTCAACAGGGTCCACGAGCAGTACTTC. It translates to CASSFNRVHEQYF.

The chain combines TRBV20-1 with TRBJ1-2; D is undetermined. Trimming removed 4 bases from V and 5 bases from J, with 8 bases in between. CDR3 size: 11 residues. Germline V lookup: CDR1 DFQATT, CDR2 SNEGSKA (reference sequence). This CDR3 reads CSATIIYGYTF. The CDR3 DNA follows: TGCAGTGCTACCATTATATATGGCTACACCTTC.

Comment on this clone: The final CDR3 position lacks the conserved phenylalanine or tryptophan, pointing to a likely read error. The DNA is omitted, as the CDR3 cannot be located on it reliably, and the CDR3 follows TCRdb's listing. The chain carries TRBV2 and TRBJ1-3; the D call of TRBD1 is as the table states it, not checked on the DNA. The CDR3 has 14 amino acids, counting both end residues. The germline V gene encodes CDR1 SNHLY and CDR2 FYNNEI. This CDR3 reads CASSEGMVQGASFL.

The chain combines TRBV18 with TRBJ2-5, with TRBD1 matching over 9 bases. TRBJ2-7 explains the end of the DNA better; the J call may be wrong. CDR3 length: 14 residues. Germline CDR1 is KGHSH and CDR2 is LQKENI. The CDR3, as DNA: TGTGCCAGCTCACCAGGGACAGGGCCTTACGAGCAGTACTTC. Translation gives CASSPGTGPYEQYF.

V gene TRBV4-1 combines with J gene TRBJ2-7, with D maybe TRBD2 (6 bases). The CDR3 loop spans 12 amino acids. The V gene's germline CDR1 is MGHRA and CDR2 YSYEKL. V lost 4 bases and J 7 bases, leaving 11 bases between the germline ends. The CDR3 coding sequence is TGCGCCAGCAGCCGGTATAGCGGTGAGCAGTACTTC. The encoded protein is CASSRYSGEQYF.

The chain couples TRBV4-2 to TRBJ2-1; D remains ambiguous. Germline CDR1 reads LGHNA; CDR2 reads YNFKEQ. Trimming cost V 0 bases and J 2 bases, with 8 bases left between them. The CDR3 is made up of 15 amino acids. This CDR3 reads CASSQDIEPYNEQFF. The CDR3 region has the DNA TGTGCCAGCAGCCAAGATATAGAGCCCTACAATGAGCAGTTCTTC.

The gene calls are TRBV14 and TRBJ2-4; either TRBD1 or TRBD2 may fit D (5 bases each). Trimming took 4 bases from V and 1 from J, leaving 11 bases between them. The length of the CDR3 is 15 residues. Germline loops: CDR1 SGHDN, CDR2 FVKESK. The CDR3 loop reads CASSPGWGAKNIQYF. DNA of the CDR3: TGTGCCAGCAGCCCCGGGTGGGGGGCCAAAAACATTCAGTACTTC. The whole variable domain, filled in from reference TRBV14 and TRBJ2-4, reads EAGVTQFPSHSVIEKGQTVTLRCDPISGHDNLYWYRRVMGKEIKFLLHFVKESKQDESGMPNNRFLAERTGGTYSTLKVQPAELEDSGVYFCASSPGWGAKNIQYFGAGTRLSVL.

The chain is built from TRBV30 and TRBJ1-5; D may be TRBD1 (5 bases). Germline lookup yields CDR1 GTSNPN and CDR2 SVGIG (reference sequence). The CDR3 extends over 14 amino acids. V was trimmed by 0 bases and J by 6 bases, leaving 12 bases between them. The CDR3: CAWSVEQGTQPQHF. CDR3 in DNA: TGTGCCTGGAGTGTCGAGCAGGGTACTCAGCCCCAGCATTTT.